The sequence of this T cell receptor beta chain was determined in a study of T-cell reconstitution after alpha-beta-depleted transplantation in children (dated by TCRdb to the mid-2010s). About the full investigation: Using TCR repertoire profiling, the study quantitatively followed how T-cell immune reconstitution unfolded in children after TCRalphabeta/CD19-depleted allogeneic hematopoietic cell transplantation.

Receptors were amplified or captured by PCR. The data were produced on an Illumina HiSeq 2500. Molecular barcoding was employed in the preparation of TCR libraries, with unique molecular identifiers being used to normalize TCRbeta repertoire quantification. TCRdb ran its own pipeline on the public reads, namely fastp trimming at Q25 and MiXCR clone calling, and kept in-frame beta chains. CDR3 protein sequences are deduplicated, and each keeps its most common genes and DNA. This sample gives about 500,000 distinct CDR3 sequences in total; around a third of them show up just once. Approximately 2.3% of the sample belongs to the ten largest clones. This clonotype has more than one count but fewer than ten. Its antigen has not been determined. Base qualities were left out, and no much larger clone turns up one base away. CDR1 and CDR2, looked up from the germline V gene (reference sequence), are LNHDA and SQIVND. Reading from cysteine to phenylalanine, the CDR3 counts 14 amino acids. The read is trimmed to its CDR3 DNA, 42 bases read in frame from base 1. Unmatched junction bases come to 5, with V trimmed by 5 bases and J by 5 bases.

This clonotype originated in a human donor who donated a stem cell graft to a child with aplastic anemia. The sample was PBMCs from the stem cell graft donor, taken from the stem cell graft. The chain employs TRBV19 and TRBJ1-2, with TRBD1 matching 10 junction bases. The CDR3: CASSADRGRYGYTF. The nucleotide sequence reads as follows: TGTGCCAGTAGTGCGGACAGGGGGAGATATGGCTACACCTTC.